Following are 10 T cell receptor beta chains from one sample sequenced in a study of blood T cell repertoires in COVID-19. The method was immunoSEQ multiplex PCR; TCRdb's version includes in-frame clones alone and lacks a portion of them. The sample consists of about 93,000 clones, about 80% of them appearing once. The sequenced sample was peripheral blood. All receptors derive from a human donor in a cohort sampled during active COVID-19.

The chain joins TRBV7-2 to TRBJ2-7; possibly TRBD1 for D (8 bases). The germline V gene has CDR1 SGHTA and CDR2 FQGNSA. The CDR3 consists of 15 residues. Between the trimmed V and J ends, which lost 4 bases and 2 bases, there was a span of 15 bases. The CDR3 sequence is CASSYGGTGAYEQYF. The CDR3 DNA reads as TGTGCCAGCAGCTACGGGGGGACAGGAGCCTACGAGCAGTACTTC. The full variable domain, with the rest looked up from reference TRBV7-2 and TRBJ2-7, is GAGVSQSPSNKVTEKGKDVELRCDPISGHTALYWYRQSLGQGLEFLIYFQGNSAPDKSGLPSDRFSAERTGGSVSTLTIQRTQQEDSAVYLCASSYGGTGAYEQYFGPGTRLTVT.

The chain has TRBV4-1 and TRBJ1-5; 8 bases agree with TRBD1. Germline V CDR1 and CDR2: MGHRA, YSYEKL. The J segment lost 4 bases and the V segment lost 0 bases, leaving 2 bases of the junction unmatched. CDR3 length: 15 amino acids. The CDR3 reads CASSQEGTGNQPQHF. The CDR3 DNA sequence: TGCGCCAGCAGCCAAGAGGGGACAGGTAATCAGCCCCAGCATTTT.

This clone was observed once. The V gene is TRBV19, the J gene TRBJ1-5; D ambiguous. V was shortened by 1 base and J by 4 bases, with 11 bases between the two germline ends. Per germline, CDR1 LNHDA and CDR2 SQIVND (reference sequence). The CDR3 is 15 residues long. Here the CDR3 reads CASSIGSLRNQPQHF. The DNA for the CDR3 is TGTGCCAGTAGTATAGGGAGTTTAAGAAATCAGCCCCAGCATTTT.

The chain employs TRBV11-2 and TRBJ2-1, with 10 bases matching TRBD2. With 5 bases clipped from V and 9 bases from J, the junction kept 13 bases outside the gene matches. This CDR3 is built from 16 residues. Germline loops: CDR1 SGHAT, CDR2 FQNNGV. CDR3: CASSRTLAGAGGEQFF. CDR3 nucleotide sequence: TGTGCCAGCAGCCGTACCCTAGCGGGGGCGGGTGGTGAGCAGTTCTTC.

This clone was counted between two and nine times. CDR3 sequence: CASSRQGRTTNEKLFF. Written as DNA, the CDR3 is TGTGCCAGCAGCCGACAGGGGCGGACAACTAATGAAAAACTGTTTTTT. V gene TRBV3-1 (or the pseudogene TRBV3-2) combines with J gene TRBJ1-4; 8 bases map to TRBD1. The CDR3 runs 16 residues. CDR1 and CDR2 (germline): LGHDT, YNNKEL (reference sequence). V shed 4 bases and J 0 bases; nucleotides not matched to a gene: 4.

CDR3: CASSFRTGTGEKLFF. The DNA for the CDR3 is TGTGCCAGCAGTTTCCGGACAGGGACCGGGGAAAAACTGTTTTTT. J is TRBJ1-4 and V is TRBV28; 8 bases align to TRBD1. Trimming cost V 3 bases and J 8 bases; bases outside gene matches: 8. The CDR3 covers 15 residues. CDR1 is MDHEN and CDR2 is SYDVKM in the germline V gene.

This chain uses TRBV19 with TRBJ2-5, with D maybe TRBD2 (6 bases). This CDR3 has 13 amino acids. Germline loops: CDR1 LNHDA, CDR2 SQIVND (reference sequence). Trimming cost V 8 bases and J 5 bases, with 15 bases left between them. CDR3 in amino acids: CASGQTSTETQYF. CDR3 coding DNA: TGTGCCAGTGGCCAGACTAGTACGGAGACCCAGTACTTC. The full variable domain, its missing parts supplied by reference TRBV19 and TRBJ2-5, is DGGITQSPKYLFRKEGQNVTLSCEQNLNHDAMYWYRQDPGQGLRLIYYSQIVNDFQKGDIAEGYSVSREKKESFPLTVTSAQKNPTAFYLCASGQTSTETQYFGPGTRLLVL.

V is TRBV7-9 and J is TRBJ2-7; 12 nucleotides match TRBD2. The CDR3 runs to 17 residues. After removal of 5 bases from V and 2 bases from J, the junction contained 10 bases not matched to a gene. CDR1 is SEHNR and CDR2 is FQNEAQ in the germline V gene (reference sequence). DNA for the CDR3: TGTGCCAGCAGCCGGACAGGGGGACTAGCGGGCCCCTACGAGCAGTACTTC. Its translation is CASSRTGGLAGPYEQYF.

V is TRBV12-3 or TRBV12-4 and J is TRBJ2-7, with D possibly TRBD2 on 5 matching bases. Trimming shortened V by 3 bases and J by 2 bases, and 8 bases separated the two germline ends. CDR3 length equals 13 residues. The CDR3 loop reads CASSFWGAYEQYF. For the CDR3, the DNA is TGTGCCAGCAGTTTTTGGGGAGCCTACGAGCAGTACTTC.

This chain joins TRBV27 and TRBJ1-2; tentatively, D is TRBD1 (6 bases). Trimming removed 2 bases at V and 8 bases at J, with 9 bases between. The V gene's germline CDR1 is MNHEY and CDR2 SMNVEV (reference sequence). CDR3 size: 12 residues. In DNA, the CDR3 is TGTGCCAGCAGTTTAGGGGGCTTCGGCTACACCTTC. Its protein product is CASSLGGFGYTF.